This T cell receptor beta chain was captured in a study of immune cell composition in non-small cell lung cancer. Study-wide background: Tumours were mainly lung adenocarcinoma or squamous cell carcinoma.

The method was immunoSEQ multiplex PCR; TCRdb's version includes in-frame clones alone and lacks a portion of them. Of 5,000 to 7,000 clones listed, 75% to 80% are singletons. Whole-study findings and limits: Overall clonality, unlike maximal tumour-associated clone frequency, did not predict TIL reactivity. Squamous carcinomas (roughly 80%) more often had tumour-associated clones >0.5% than adenocarcinomas (33%).

Normal lung was sampled as far from the tumour as possible, at least 3 cm. Frozen unsorted single-cell suspensions supplied the genomic DNA. Points on this clone: Its antigen is not identified.

This CDR3 region has 16 residues. V was pared by 3 bases and J by 7 bases, with 19 bases between. Germline V gene lookup returns CDR1 MNHNS and CDR2 SASEGT. The source is a human donor with non-small cell lung cancer. The sequencing input was non-adjacent lung tissue. The chain joins TRBV6-1 to TRBJ2-1, with D perhaps matching TRBD2 (5 bases). CDR3 sequence reads: CASSEVKGVRWNEQFF. The DNA for the CDR3 is TGTGCCAGCAGTGAGGTAAAGGGAGTCAGGTGGAATGAGCAGTTCTTC.